This entry lists 14 T cell receptor beta chains sequenced from one sample in a study of T cell repertoires in ileal Crohn's disease. The time point denotes: neoterminal ileum biopsy at postoperative endoscopy, about 6 months after surgery. Generated by immunoSEQ multiplex PCR, the TCRdb table keeps only in-frame clones and is missing some. The sample shows more than 2,500 clones, just over 70% of them seen only once. The sample was ileal tissue. These receptors were collected from an adult with Crohn's disease.

This clone was seen more than once but under ten times. The V gene is TRBV30, the J gene TRBJ2-7, with 7 nucleotides matching TRBD2. The length of the CDR3 is 14 residues. Germline CDR1 and CDR2: GTSNPN and SVGIG (reference sequence). V lost 0 bases and J lost 3; bases outside the gene matches: 5. The CDR3 is CAWSVGEGHYEQYF. CDR3 nucleotides: TGTGCCTGGAGTGTAGGGGAGGGCCACTACGAGCAGTACTTC.

This clone is large within its sample. The chain uses TRBV9 and TRBJ1-4; TRBD1 matches at 9 bases. Germline loops: CDR1 SGDLS, CDR2 YYNGEE. The CDR3 loop spans 15 amino acids. With V trimmed by 0 bases and J by 8 bases, 5 bases remained unmatched. CDR3 region: CASSVDGTGPEKLFF. The CDR3 DNA reads TGTGCCAGCAGCGTAGATGGGACAGGGCCGGAAAAACTGTTTTTT.

The CDR3 bases are TGCGCCAGCAGCTTGAACGGCGGGGGGAACCAAGAGACCCAGTACTTC. As protein: CASSLNGGGNQETQYF. This chain joins TRBV5-1 and TRBJ2-5, with TRBD2 matching over 8 bases. This CDR3 has 16 amino acids. V gave up 1 base and J gave up 0 bases; unmatched junction bases: 5. The germline V gene has CDR1 SGHRS and CDR2 YFSETQ.

The chain couples TRBV2 to TRBJ1-4, with 8 bases identical to TRBD1. Germline-derived CDR1 and CDR2 are SNHLY and FYNNEI. CDR3 length equals 15 residues. The trim removed 7 bases at V and 8 bases at J, leaving 12 bases unmatched. The CDR3 reads CASKPDRGSNEKLFF. Here the CDR3 DNA reads TGTGCCAGCAAGCCAGACAGGGGTAGTAACGAAAAACTGTTTTTT.

J is TRBJ2-3 and V is TRBV5-1; TRBD2 matches at 9 bases. Trimming took 5 bases from V and 2 from J; bases not matched to a gene: 24. Germline CDR1 is SGHRS and CDR2 is YFSETQ. This CDR3 is 21 amino acids long. CDR3 in amino acids: CASRGLPIRAGGVANTDTQYF. DNA of the CDR3: TGCGCCAGCAGAGGTTTGCCAATACGAGCGGGAGGCGTGGCAAACACAGATACGCAGTATTTT.

The chain recombines TRBV7-2 with TRBJ1-2; TRBD1 is a possible D gene (6 bases). The V and J ends lost 0 bases and 2 bases respectively, with 10 bases between them. The CDR3 is made up of 15 amino acids. CDR1 and CDR2 (germline): SGHTA, FQGNSA. The CDR3 sequence: CASSLAKTGNYGYTF. The CDR3, as DNA: TGTGCCAGCAGCTTAGCCAAAACAGGGAACTATGGCTACACCTTC. Drawing the rest from reference TRBV7-2 and TRBJ1-2, the complete variable domain is GAGVSQSPSNKVTEKGKDVELRCDPISGHTALYWYRQSLGQGLEFLIYFQGNSAPDKSGLPSDRFSAERTGGSVSTLTIQRTQQEDSAVYLCASSLAKTGNYGYTFGSGTRLTVV.

This CDR3 reads CASSVAQETQYF. The CDR3, as DNA: TGTGCCAGCAGTGTGGCCCAAGAGACCCAGTACTTC. The J gene is TRBJ2-5, the V gene TRBV2; no definite D call. The CDR3 consists of 12 residues. V lost 4 bases to trimming and J lost 1 base, with 4 bases between them. The V gene's germline CDR1 is SNHLY and CDR2 FYNNEI.

The rearrangement joins TRBV5-1 to TRBJ1-4; D might be TRBD1 (6 bases). This CDR3 is built from 19 residues. The germline gives CDR1 SGHRS, CDR2 YFSETQ. Trimming took off 1 base at V and 0 bases at J, with 19 bases between the two ends. The DNA of the CDR3 is TGCGCCAGCAGCTTGACCGTGACAGGTGGGGGTTCAACTAATGAAAAACTGTTTTTT. Encoded protein: CASSLTVTGGGSTNEKLFF.

J is TRBJ2-4 and V is TRBV7-2; maybe TRBD2 (6 bases). V was cut by 5 bases and J by 0 bases, with 17 bases left in between. The CDR3 is made up of 17 amino acids. Germline lookup yields CDR1 SGHTA and CDR2 FQGNSA. The CDR3 is CASSPPGDSVAKNIQYF. The CDR3 nucleotides are TGTGCCAGCAGCCCCCCCGGGGACTCCGTAGCCAAAAACATTCAGTACTTC.

This clone turned up a few times. V and J are TRBV29-1 and TRBJ2-1; 9 bases match TRBD1. The CDR3 runs to 17 residues. Germline-derived CDR1 and CDR2 are SQVTM and ANQGSEA. With V trimmed by 6 bases and J by 7 bases, 19 bases remained unmatched. The CDR3 loop is CSVLPYLTGGNPNEQFF. DNA for the CDR3: TGCAGCGTCCTCCCCTATCTTACAGGGGGCAATCCTAATGAGCAGTTCTTC.

V and J are TRBV7-7 and TRBJ2-5, with a weak D call TRBD2 (7 bases). The CDR3 totals 18 residues. V shed 0 bases and J shed 1 base, with 18 bases lying between them. Looked up from germline, CDR1 is SSHAT and CDR2 is FNYEAQ (reference sequence). CDR3 sequence (DNA): TGTGCCAGCAGCTTAGCGTGGGCCGGTGCGGGGGCCCAAGAGACCCAGTACTTC. It encodes CASSLAWAGAGAQETQYF.

This chain links TRBV6-1 with TRBJ1-1; 9 nucleotides line up with TRBD1. The CDR3 has 14 residues. CDR1 and CDR2 from the germline V gene are MNHNS and SASEGT. J gave up 3 bases and V 11 bases, and 10 bases lay outside the gene matches. CDR3 amino acids: CAGHEGDRDTEAFF. The CDR3 nucleotides read TGTGCCGGCCATGAGGGGGACAGGGACACTGAAGCTTTCTTT.

CDR3 sequence (DNA): TGTGCCAGCAGCGCTACGGGACAGCCTAATGAAAAACTGTTTTTT. This encodes CASSATGQPNEKLFF. This chain uses TRBV5-6 with TRBJ1-4; 7 nucleotides line up with TRBD1. This CDR3 has 15 amino acids. Losses at the gene ends were 4 bases for V and 3 bases for J; bases not matched to a gene: 6. Germline-derived CDR1 and CDR2 are SGHDT and YYEEEE.

The V call is TRBV9, the J call TRBJ2-3; 7 bases match TRBD2. This CDR3 contains 14 residues. Germline V lookup: CDR1 SGDLS, CDR2 YYNGEE. J was trimmed by 3 bases and V by 3 bases; bases with no gene match: 4. This chain's CDR3 is CASSGPGLTDTQYF. The DNA for the CDR3 is TGTGCCAGCAGCGGTCCGGGACTAACAGATACGCAGTATTTT.